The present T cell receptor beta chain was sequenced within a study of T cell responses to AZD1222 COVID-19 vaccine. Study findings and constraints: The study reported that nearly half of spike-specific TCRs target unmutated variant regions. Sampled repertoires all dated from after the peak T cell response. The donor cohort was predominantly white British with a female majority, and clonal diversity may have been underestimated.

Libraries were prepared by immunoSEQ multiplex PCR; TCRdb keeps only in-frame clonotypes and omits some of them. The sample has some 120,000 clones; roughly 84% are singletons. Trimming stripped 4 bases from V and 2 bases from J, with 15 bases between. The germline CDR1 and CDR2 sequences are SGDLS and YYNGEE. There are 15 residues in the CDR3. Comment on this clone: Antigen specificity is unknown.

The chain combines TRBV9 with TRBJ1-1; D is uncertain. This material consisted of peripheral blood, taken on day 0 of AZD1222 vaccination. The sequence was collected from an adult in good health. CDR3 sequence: CASSPHGWANTEAFF. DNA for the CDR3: TGTGCCAGCAGCCCCCACGGCTGGGCTAACACTGAAGCTTTCTTT.